The clone carrying this T cell receptor (beta chain) was observed many times. One entry per CDR3 protein, called by TCRdb with MiXCR from the 5' RACE reads. The sample carries roughly 110,000 distinct CDR3 sequences, approximately 17% recorded once. This sample is drawn from a study of T-cell memory formation after mild COVID-19. The V end lost 5 bases, the J end lost 2 bases, and 16 bases lay between the germline ends. Germline V CDR1 and CDR2: MNHEY, SVGAGI. This CDR3 has 15 residues. This sequence was found in an adult woman who had mild COVID-19 (a few samples of this study predate the infection). Cell type and time point are not known. Specimen: PBMCs or a T cell subset sorted from them (not recorded which). The rearrangement uses TRBV6-5 and TRBJ2-7, with a possible D match to TRBD1 (6 bases). The CDR3 loop is CASSQYLQGTYEQYF. DNA of the CDR3: TGTGCCAGCAGTCAATACCTTCAGGGGACCTACGAGCAGTACTTC.